A selection of T cell receptor beta chains follows, all from one sample in a study of blood T cell repertoires in COVID-19. Assay used: immunoSEQ multiplex PCR; TCRdb lists only in-frame clones, some missing. The profile shows approximately 270,000 clones, around 85% of them singletons. Material for sequencing was peripheral blood. The receptors were sampled from a woman in her sixties or seventies with acute or convalescent COVID-19. Both conserved end residues are part of each CDR3. The order of the fields is clone size, V gene, D gene, J gene, CDR3 DNA, CDR3 protein. The D gene is left open where the match is weak. Not every row has a clone size; where given, it reads once, few, many or a size class.

once,TRBV6-1,NA,TRBJ1-2,TGTGCCAGCAGTGAGGCAGGAAGATCCGCTAACTATGGCTACACCTTC,CASSEAGRSANYGYTF
once,TRBV7-9,NA,TRBJ1-3,TGTGCCAGCACTGGCAGTGGCTCTGGAAACACCATATATTTT,CASTGSGSGNTIYF
NA,TRBV5-1,NA,TRBJ1-4,TGCGCCAGCAGCTTGGGGAGGTCGACTAATGAAAAACTGTTTTTT,CASSLGRSTNEKLFF
NA,TRBV11-2,NA,TRBJ1-1,TGTGCCAGCAGCTTAGCGGTCAGGGGACCTGAAGCTTTCTTT,CASSLAVRGPEAFF
few,TRBV7-6,NA,TRBJ2-1,TGTGCCAGCAGCTCCCTACAGGGAGTGAACAATGAGCAGTTCTTC,CASSSLQGVNNEQFF
few,TRBV11-2,NA,TRBJ2-7,TGTGCCAGCAGCTTAGTTAGTGGACTCTACGAGCAGTACTTC,CASSLVSGLYEQYF
NA,TRBV5-4,NA,TRBJ2-5,TGTGCCAGCAGCCTCGGGGATAGGGAACCAGAGACCCAGTACTTC,CASSLGDREPETQYF
NA,TRBV5-6,NA,TRBJ1-3,TGTGCCAGCAGACGAGGACAGCCATACTCTGGAAACACCATATATTTT,CASRRGQPYSGNTIYF
NA,TRBV5-3,NA,TRBJ1-2,TGTGCCAGAAGCCCTCGACAGTTTGGGTACACCTTC,CARSPRQFGYTF
NA,TRBV30,TRBD2,TRBJ2-5,TGTGCCTGGTATCGCGGGGGAGTAGTCGGTGGAGAGACCCAGTACTTC,CAWYRGGVVGGETQYF
NA,TRBV18,NA,TRBJ2-6,TGTGCCAGCTCACTACAGGGAACTGGGGCCAACGTCCTGACTTTC,CASSLQGTGANVLTF
NA,TRBV11-2,TRBD1,TRBJ1-1,TGTGCCAGCAGTCTTGGACAGGGGGACGCTTTCTTT,CASSLGQGDAFF
NA,TRBV10-2,TRBD1,TRBJ1-2,TGCGCCACTGGACAGGGAGACCTCTATGGCTACACCTTC,CATGQGDLYGYTF
NA,TRBV3-1/TRBV3-2,TRBD1,TRBJ2-3,TGTGCCAGCAGCCAAGATCAGGGGGCGAGGGGGGATACGCAGTATTTT,CASSQDQGARGDTQYF
NA,TRBV19,NA,TRBJ2-7,TGTGCCAGTAGTATAAAGAGCGACGAGCAGTACTTC,CASSIKSDEQYF
NA,TRBV5-6,TRBD1,TRBJ1-2,TGTGCCAGCAGCGGTGACAGGGTGGCCTATGGCTACACCTTC,CASSGDRVAYGYTF
few,TRBV2,TRBD1,TRBJ1-5,TGTGCCAGCAGTGAAAGGGGGGACAGGGAGCAGCCCCAGCATTTT,CASSERGDREQPQHF
NA,TRBV3-1/TRBV3-2,NA,TRBJ2-3,TGTGCCAGTGGGGCTGGGTGGCCAGATACGCAGTATTTT,CASGAGWPDTQYF
NA,TRBV5-1,NA,TRBJ1-1,TGCGCCAGCAGCTTGTATCCGGGGACTGAAGCTTTCTTT,CASSLYPGTEAFF
NA,TRBV9,TRBD1,TRBJ2-1,TGTGCCAGCAGCGTAGCACAGGGGGCTGGTGAGCAGTTCTTC,CASSVAQGAGEQFF
once,TRBV7-8,TRBD2,TRBJ2-1,TGTGCCAGCAGCTTAAGTAGCGGGGGGGTCGAGCAGTTCTTC,CASSLSSGGVEQFF
NA,TRBV3-1/TRBV3-2,TRBD2,TRBJ2-3,TGTGCCAGCAGCCAAGACGGCCTAGCGGGGGGGGGAATCACAGATACGCAGTATTTT,CASSQDGLAGGGITDTQYF
NA,TRBV29-1,NA,TRBJ1-1,TGCAGCGCCCCGACGGGGGGGGCGAACACTGAAGCTTTCTTT,CSAPTGGANTEAFF
once,TRBV11-2,NA,TRBJ1-3,TGTGCCAGCAGCTCTAACAGGTTACAGAACACCATATATTTT,CASSSNRLQNTIYF
NA,TRBV25-1,NA,TRBJ1-6,TGTGCCAGCACCGGGCTCGGGGGAAGCAATTCACCCCTCCACTTT,CASTGLGGSNSPLHF
NA,TRBV24-1,NA,TRBJ2-7,TGTGCCACCAACGTCGCGCTTTACGAGCAGTACTTC,CATNVALYEQYF
few,TRBV14,NA,TRBJ1-6,TGTGCCAGCAGCCCCCAGGGTCCCCCTTCACCCCTCCACTTT,CASSPQGPPSPLHF
few,TRBV4-1,NA,TRBJ1-1,TGCGCCAGCAGCCTAGCCAACAGGGCTGCCACTGAAGCTTTCTTT,CASSLANRAATEAFF
NA,TRBV4-1,TRBD2,TRBJ2-1,TGCGCCAGCAGCATAGCGGGGGCGGGGAATGAGCAGTTCTTC,CASSIAGAGNEQFF
NA,TRBV15,TRBD1,TRBJ1-4,TGTGCCACCAGCAGAGTACTGGGACAGGGAATGGGTAATGAAAAACTGTTTTTT,CATSRVLGQGMGNEKLFF
NA,TRBV2,NA,TRBJ2-1,TGTGCCAGCAGTGAAGACCCCAGGAATGAGCAGTTCTTC,CASSEDPRNEQFF
NA,TRBV3-1/TRBV3-2,NA,TRBJ1-5,TGTGCCAGCAGCCACCTGAACGGGCAGCCCCAGCATTTT,CASSHLNGQPQHF
NA,TRBV4-1,NA,TRBJ1-3,TGCGCCAGCAGCCAAGGGTGGGCCCGGGGGACTGGAAACACCATATATTTT,CASSQGWARGTGNTIYF
few,TRBV5-6,NA,TRBJ1-1,TGTGCCAGCAGCTTGGGAACAGGGTTAGGGTGGACTGAAGCTTTCTTT,CASSLGTGLGWTEAFF
few,TRBV18,NA,TRBJ1-1,TGTGCCAGCTCACTACCGACTATTGAAGCTTTCTTT,CASSLPTIEAFF
NA,TRBV3-1/TRBV3-2,NA,TRBJ2-5,TGTGCCAGCAGCTCGGCCTCAACGGGGGAGACCCAGTACTTC,CASSSASTGETQYF
NA,TRBV6-5,TRBD1,TRBJ1-3,TGTGCCAGCAGTTACGGACAGGGGACTGGAAACACCATATATTTT,CASSYGQGTGNTIYF